A selection of T cell receptor beta chains follows, all from one sample in a study of blood T cell repertoires in COVID-19. This table comes from immunoSEQ multiplex PCR, and its TCRdb copy is limited to in-frame clones, with some not included. The repertoire has 150,000 or so clones, about nine tenths of them found once; the top ten carry about a tenth. Sequenced: peripheral blood. Source of these receptors: a middle-aged man with acute or convalescent COVID-19. Both conserved end residues are part of each CDR3. The D gene is left open where the match is weak. The listing skips clone size in some rows; elsewhere it reads once, few, many or a size class.

v_gene: TRBV6-5
d_gene: NA
j_gene: TRBJ1-5
abundance: NA
CDR3nt: TGTGCCTCCCAGGGCGAAATCAATCAGCCCCAGCATTTT
CDR3aa: CASQGEINQPQHF

v_gene: TRBV19
d_gene: TRBD1
j_gene: TRBJ1-2
abundance: NA
CDR3nt: TGTGCCAGTAGCCCAGGACAGGGGGGCTATGGCTACACCTTC
CDR3aa: CASSPGQGGYGYTF

v_gene: TRBV18
d_gene: TRBD1
j_gene: TRBJ1-5
abundance: NA
CDR3nt: TGTGCCAGCTCTCCGACAGGGGGGCCCCAGCATTTT
CDR3aa: CASSPTGGPQHF

v_gene: TRBV4-1
d_gene: TRBD1
j_gene: TRBJ1-5
abundance: once
CDR3nt: TGCGCCAGCAGCCAAGTTGAGACAGGGAATCATCAGCCCCAGCATTTT
CDR3aa: CASSQVETGNHQPQHF

v_gene: TRBV19
d_gene: TRBD1
j_gene: TRBJ1-2
abundance: NA
CDR3nt: TGTGCCAGTAGTATCGGGACAGGGGGCCAAGGGTATGGCTACACCTTC
CDR3aa: CASSIGTGGQGYGYTF

v_gene: TRBV29-1
d_gene: NA
j_gene: TRBJ1-2
abundance: NA
CDR3nt: TGCAGTGGCTTACAGAGGGACTATGGCTACACCTTC
CDR3aa: CSGLQRDYGYTF

v_gene: TRBV7-9
d_gene: TRBD2
j_gene: TRBJ2-1
abundance: NA
CDR3nt: TGTGCCAGCAGCTTAGCGGGGGGACTAGTCGATGAGCAGTTCTTC
CDR3aa: CASSLAGGLVDEQFF

v_gene: TRBV5-1
d_gene: TRBD1
j_gene: TRBJ1-3
abundance: NA
CDR3nt: TGCGCCAGCAGCAGGGACAGCTCTGGAAACACCATATATTTT
CDR3aa: CASSRDSSGNTIYF

v_gene: TRBV9
d_gene: NA
j_gene: TRBJ2-1
abundance: once
CDR3nt: TGTGCCAGCAGCGTTCAGGTTAGAGATGAGCAGTTCTTC
CDR3aa: CASSVQVRDEQFF

v_gene: TRBV19
d_gene: TRBD2
j_gene: TRBJ2-7
abundance: NA
CDR3nt: TGTGCCAGTAGTATACTAGCGGGAGGTCACTACGAGCAGTACTTC
CDR3aa: CASSILAGGHYEQYF

v_gene: TRBV28
d_gene: TRBD1
j_gene: TRBJ2-1
abundance: NA
CDR3nt: TGTGCCAGCCGGGACAGGGGATCCTACAATGAGCAGTTCTTC
CDR3aa: CASRDRGSYNEQFF

v_gene: TRBV6-1
d_gene: NA
j_gene: TRBJ1-2
abundance: NA
CDR3nt: TGTGCCAGCAGTGAGGGGGCTGGGCGGGGCTACACCTTC
CDR3aa: CASSEGAGRGYTF

v_gene: TRBV5-1
d_gene: NA
j_gene: TRBJ1-6
abundance: NA
CDR3nt: TGCGCCAGCAGCTTGGAGGGACTGACGAATTCACCCCTCCACTTT
CDR3aa: CASSLEGLTNSPLHF

v_gene: TRBV11-2
d_gene: NA
j_gene: TRBJ2-1
abundance: few
CDR3nt: TGTGCCAGCAGAGTTCCAGGGAACAACAATGAGCAGTTCTTC
CDR3aa: CASRVPGNNNEQFF

v_gene: TRBV6-5
d_gene: NA
j_gene: TRBJ1-3
abundance: NA
CDR3nt: TGTGCCAGCAGCCCCTGGGGCCGAGAGGGAAACACCATATATTTT
CDR3aa: CASSPWGREGNTIYF

v_gene: TRBV5-1
d_gene: TRBD1
j_gene: TRBJ1-5
abundance: NA
CDR3nt: TGCGCCAGCAGCTTGGACGGGACAGGATACAATCAGCCCCAGCATTTT
CDR3aa: CASSLDGTGYNQPQHF

v_gene: TRBV27
d_gene: TRBD1
j_gene: TRBJ1-1
abundance: NA
CDR3nt: TGTGCCAGCAGTATAACCCGGACAGGGATGAACACTGAAGCTTTCTTT
CDR3aa: CASSITRTGMNTEAFF

v_gene: TRBV7-9
d_gene: NA
j_gene: TRBJ2-3
abundance: NA
CDR3nt: TGTGCCAGCAGCCGTCTAGTCTCTAGCACAGATACGCAGTATTTT
CDR3aa: CASSRLVSSTDTQYF

v_gene: TRBV12-5
d_gene: NA
j_gene: TRBJ1-4
abundance: NA
CDR3nt: TGTGCTAGTGGTTCGGATCAGGGTGAAAAACTGTTTTTT
CDR3aa: CASGSDQGEKLFF

v_gene: TRBV10-1
d_gene: NA
j_gene: TRBJ1-6
abundance: NA
CDR3nt: TGCGCCAGCAGTGAGAACAGGGTGGCTTCACCCCTCCACTTT
CDR3aa: CASSENRVASPLHF

v_gene: TRBV10-2
d_gene: TRBD1
j_gene: TRBJ1-1
abundance: NA
CDR3nt: TGCGCCAGCAGTGAGATGGGACAGAAAGCTTTCTTT
CDR3aa: CASSEMGQKAFF

v_gene: TRBV30
d_gene: TRBD1
j_gene: TRBJ1-6
abundance: NA
CDR3nt: TGTGCCTGGACCCCCCCGGACAGGAGGGCAAGGAATTCACCCCTCCACTTT
CDR3aa: CAWTPPDRRARNSPLHF

v_gene: TRBV5-1
d_gene: TRBD1
j_gene: TRBJ1-2
abundance: NA
CDR3nt: TGCGCCAGCAGCTTCGAGGGGGCGCCCCCATGGGACTACACCTTC
CDR3aa: CASSFEGAPPWDYTF

v_gene: TRBV27
d_gene: NA
j_gene: TRBJ1-6
abundance: NA
CDR3nt: TGTGCCAGCAGTTTAGGCAGGAATTCACCCCTCCACTTT
CDR3aa: CASSLGRNSPLHF

v_gene: TRBV11-2
d_gene: NA
j_gene: TRBJ1-1
abundance: NA
CDR3nt: TGTGCCAGCAGCCGACTAGGGGGGGGTAGGACGGAAGCTTTCTTT
CDR3aa: CASSRLGGGRTEAFF

v_gene: TRBV19
d_gene: TRBD1
j_gene: TRBJ1-2
abundance: NA
CDR3nt: TGTGCCAGTAGTCTCCCAGGGGGCGCGCACTATGGCTACACCTTC
CDR3aa: CASSLPGGAHYGYTF

v_gene: TRBV6-1
d_gene: TRBD1
j_gene: TRBJ1-1
abundance: NA
CDR3nt: TGTGCCAGCAGAAAAGGACAGGGTCGGTCGGATGAAGCTTTCTTT
CDR3aa: CASRKGQGRSDEAFF

v_gene: TRBV5-1
d_gene: NA
j_gene: TRBJ2-5
abundance: NA
CDR3nt: TGCGCCAGCAGATGGGTGGGGGCCCAAGAGACCCAGTACTTC
CDR3aa: CASRWVGAQETQYF

v_gene: TRBV5-4
d_gene: TRBD1
j_gene: TRBJ1-4
abundance: NA
CDR3nt: TGTGCCAGCAGCCCCGACAGGGTTGGGAAAAAACTGTTTTTT
CDR3aa: CASSPDRVGKKLFF

v_gene: TRBV18
d_gene: TRBD1
j_gene: TRBJ1-2
abundance: NA
CDR3nt: TGTGCCAGCTCACCGGACCAGGGGGGTTTCTATGGCTACACCTTC
CDR3aa: CASSPDQGGFYGYTF

v_gene: TRBV24-1
d_gene: NA
j_gene: TRBJ2-1
abundance: NA
CDR3nt: TGTGCCACCAGTGGTACGAGACAGGTAGGGAATGAGCAGTTCTTC
CDR3aa: CATSGTRQVGNEQFF

v_gene: TRBV19
d_gene: NA
j_gene: TRBJ2-1
abundance: NA
CDR3nt: TGTGCCAGTAGTATCGACGGGAGTACCTACAATGAGCAGTTCTTC
CDR3aa: CASSIDGSTYNEQFF

v_gene: TRBV6-5
d_gene: NA
j_gene: TRBJ1-2
abundance: NA
CDR3nt: TGTGCCAGCAGTTACTCGGGGACACCGGATGGCTACACCTTC
CDR3aa: CASSYSGTPDGYTF

v_gene: TRBV7-9
d_gene: NA
j_gene: TRBJ1-1
abundance: NA
CDR3nt: TGTGCCAGCAGCCCCGTAGACACTGAAGCTTTCTTT
CDR3aa: CASSPVDTEAFF

v_gene: TRBV18
d_gene: NA
j_gene: TRBJ2-5
abundance: NA
CDR3nt: TGTGCCAGCTCATTAAGGGGGTCCCAAGAGACCCAGTACTTC
CDR3aa: CASSLRGSQETQYF